Below, 9 T cell receptor beta chains from the same sample are listed, as sequenced in a study of T-cell reconstitution after alpha-beta-depleted transplantation in children. Study-wide results and limits: About two months after transplant, alpha-beta T cells reportedly came from several hundred expanded graft clones.

Unique molecular identifiers were incorporated into the prepared TCRbeta library. MiXCR, run by TCRdb on the PCR reads, gives a single entry per CDR3 protein. The table records approximately 32,000 distinct CDR3 sequences, approximately 6.9% of them present only once. These receptors have no known antigen. The specimen comprised peripheral blood, sampled 60 days after TCRalphabeta/CD19-depleted stem cell transplant. The receptors derive from a child younger than two who had a stem cell transplant for acute myeloid leukemia, so the T cells may come from the graft donor.

At least ten counts were recorded for this clonotype. The rearrangement uses TRBV20-1 and TRBJ2-7, with a weak D call TRBD1 (5 bases). Germline V lookup: CDR1 DFQATT, CDR2 SNEGSKA (reference sequence). Deletions cut 0 bases from V and 4 bases from J, with 13 bases between. CDR3 length: 14 residues. The CDR3 region is CSARDQHRGYEQYF. CDR3 DNA: TGCAGTGCTAGAGATCAACATAGGGGTTACGAGCAGTACTTC.

This clonotype was detected many times. This chain uses TRBV7-6 with TRBJ1-6; possibly TRBD1 for D (6 bases). CDR1 and CDR2 from the germline V gene are SGHVS and FNYEAQ. CDR3 length equals 16 residues. The germline V and J ends were trimmed by 1 base and 8 bases, with 15 bases remaining between them. The CDR3 nucleotides are TGTGCCAGCAGCTTAGGGCCTGACGGGGGCTATTCACCCCTCCACTTT. Translated: CASSLGPDGGYSPLHF.

This clonotype was detected ten times or more. J is TRBJ1-2 and V is TRBV24-1; 9 bases map to TRBD1. Looked up from germline, CDR1 is KGHDR and CDR2 is SFDVKD. Unmatched junction bases numbered 4, after V lost 7 bases and J lost 8 bases. The CDR3 is 12 amino acids. The CDR3 is CATRGQGSGYTF. The CDR3 bases are TGTGCCACCAGGGGACAGGGATCCGGCTACACCTTC.

This clonotype has at least ten counts. This sequence joins TRBV28 and TRBJ2-4; the D gene is possibly TRBD1 (6 bases). This CDR3 has 15 residues. V was trimmed by 3 bases and J by 2 bases, leaving 11 bases between them. Germline assignment: CDR1 MDHEN and CDR2 SYDVKM. For the CDR3, the DNA is TGTGCCAGCAGTTTCCCGGGACATACCAAAAACATTCAGTACTTC. It codes for CASSFPGHTKNIQYF.

This clonotype was counted ten times or more. This chain connects TRBV4-2 to TRBJ2-7; 8 nucleotides align to TRBD2. The germline V gene has CDR1 LGHNA and CDR2 YNFKEQ. The CDR3 loop spans 17 amino acids. The ends lost 0 bases at V and 2 bases at J; junction bases unmatched: 9. The CDR3, as DNA: TGTGCCAGCAGCCAAGATCGGGTACTAGCGGAGACCTACGAGCAGTACTTC. Amino acids: CASSQDRVLAETYEQYF.

This clonotype was observed at least ten times. The rearrangement uses TRBV7-2 and TRBJ2-5, with D perhaps TRBD1 or TRBD2 (5 bases each). V dropped 2 bases and J dropped 5 bases, with 15 bases sitting between them. CDR3 size: 15 residues. Germline V lookup: CDR1 SGHTA, CDR2 FQGNSA. Here the CDR3 DNA reads TGTGCCAGCAGCTTATCCCGGGGCCTCGATGAGACCCAGTACTTC. It translates to CASSLSRGLDETQYF.

Many counts were recorded for this clonotype. The chain recombines TRBV12-3 or TRBV12-4 with TRBJ1-4; D gene unclear. Trimming took off 0 bases at V and 7 bases at J, with 6 bases between the two ends. CDR3 size: 13 residues. The CDR3 region has the DNA TGTGCCAGCAGTTTAGCAGAGGGTGAAAAACTGTTTTTT. Amino acids: CASSLAEGEKLFF.

This clonotype showed up many times. The chain has TRBV11-2 and TRBJ2-7; 8 nucleotides line up with TRBD2. V was pared by 1 base and J by 5 bases, with 1 base of the junction left unmatched. Germline V gene data show CDR1 as SGHAT and CDR2 as FQNNGV. The CDR3 extends over 13 amino acids. The CDR3 nucleotides read TGTGCCAGCAGCTTAGGGACTAGCCACGAGCAGTACTTC. Translated: CASSLGTSHEQYF.

This clonotype was counted many times. CDR3 sequence (DNA): TGTGCCAGCACTCCGGGGTCCAGGGGGGATGAGCAGTTCTTC. It specifies CASTPGSRGDEQFF. The chain couples TRBV4-2 to TRBJ2-1; D is perhaps TRBD1 (7 bases). V was pared by 7 bases and J by 8 bases, with 18 bases between. The V gene's germline CDR1 is LGHNA and CDR2 YNFKEQ. CDR3 length: 14 residues.